Each of the 31 T cell receptor beta chains below was sequenced from the same sample in a study of T cells of healthy individuals. TCRdb independently ran MiXCR on the 5' RACE reads; one entry per CDR3 protein. The sample shows around 100,000 distinct CDR3 sequences, 17% of them seen only once. These receptors were collected from a human donor in good health.

This rearrangement joins TRBV20-1 to TRBJ2-5; D is perhaps TRBD2 (5 bases). CDR3 length: 12 amino acids. Per germline, CDR1 DFQATT and CDR2 SNEGSKA (reference sequence). Trimming shortened V by 8 bases and J by 5 bases, and 15 bases separated the two germline ends. CDR3 coding DNA: TGCAGTCCCCTGAGGGCCGGGGAGACCCAGTACTTC. This encodes CSPLRAGETQYF.

The gene calls are TRBV5-1 and TRBJ1-2, with a weak D call TRBD1 (5 bases). The CDR3 extends over 14 amino acids. Trimming left V 5 bases short and J 2 bases short, with 13 bases between. Per germline, CDR1 SGHRS and CDR2 YFSETQ. CDR3 region: CASRSGPTNYGYTF. Written as DNA, the CDR3 is TGCGCCAGCAGATCGGGACCGACCAACTATGGCTACACCTTC.

The V gene is TRBV4-3, the J gene TRBJ2-3; the D call may be TRBD1 or TRBD2 (6 bases each). The CDR3 length is 15 residues. In germline, CDR1 is LGHNA, CDR2 YSLEER. The V end lost 1 base, the J end lost 3 bases, and 11 bases lay between the germline ends. CDR3 residues: CASSQAGGRTDTQYF. CDR3 nucleotides: TGCGCCAGCAGCCAAGCTGGGGGGCGGACAGATACGCAGTATTTT.

This sequence joins TRBV20-1 and TRBJ1-2; D is possibly TRBD1 (5 bases). This CDR3 has 13 amino acids. The V gene lost 4 bases and the J gene lost 8 bases, with 17 bases spanning the gap. Germline V gene lookup returns CDR1 DFQATT and CDR2 SNEGSKA (reference sequence). The CDR3 nucleotides are TGCAGTGCTACCTGGACTCCAAAGGGGGGCTACACCTTC. It is translated as CSATWTPKGGYTF.

This clonotype occurred a few times. The V gene is TRBV20-1, the J gene TRBJ2-7; the D gene is possibly TRBD2 (5 bases). This CDR3 region has 18 residues. In germline, CDR1 is DFQATT, CDR2 SNEGSKA (reference sequence). CDR3: CSARPTFMRWERDYEQYF. CDR3 in DNA: TGCAGCGCGAGGCCGACCTTTATGAGGTGGGAGAGAGACTACGAGCAGTACTTC.

This clonotype has ten or more counts. The rearrangement links TRBV6-5 to TRBJ2-3, with 12 positions matching TRBD2. From germline, CDR1 is MNHEY and CDR2 SVGAGI. This CDR3 is 16 amino acids long. V lost 6 bases, J lost 2 bases, and 6 bases stayed unmatched. CDR3 in DNA: TGTGCCAGCAGCCTAGGACTAGCGGGATCCACAGATACGCAGTATTTT. Translating gives CASSLGLAGSTDTQYF.

On this clonotype itself: A much larger clone lies one base from this, so it may be a read error. This chain links TRBV11-2 with TRBJ1-1; 8 bases map to TRBD1. The V and J ends lost 4 bases and 8 bases, in that order; junction bases with no gene match: 15. Germline V gene lookup returns CDR1 SGHAT and CDR2 FQNNGV. This CDR3 is built from 16 residues. CDR3: CASSYEPGTGSAEAFF. The CDR3 DNA reads as TGTGCCAGCAGCTATGAGCCGGGGACAGGTTCAGCGGAAGCTTTCTTT.

V and J are TRBV7-9 and TRBJ1-1; weak D call: TRBD1 (5 bases). Trimming pared 5 bases from V and 1 base from J, leaving 8 bases between. This CDR3 comprises 13 residues. Germline V gene sequence: CDR1 SEHNR, CDR2 FQNEAQ (reference sequence). The chain's CDR3 is CASSLQANTEAFF. The CDR3 bases are TGTGCCAGCAGCCTACAGGCGAACACTGAAGCTTTCTTT.

Only a few counts were recorded for this clonotype. V usage is TRBV7-9 and J usage is TRBJ2-5; 9 positions agree with TRBD1. The CDR3 has 16 amino acids. V lost 5 bases to trimming and J lost 5 bases; unmatched junction nucleotides: 12. CDR1 SEHNR and CDR2 FQNEAQ come from the germline V gene (reference sequence). CDR3 nucleotide sequence: TGTGCCAGCAGCCAACCCGGGACAGGGTTTCAGGAGACCCAGTACTTC. Its translation is CASSQPGTGFQETQYF.

The rearrangement links TRBV7-9 to TRBJ2-1; TRBD1 might be the D (6 bases). CDR1 is SEHNR and CDR2 is FQNEAQ in the germline V gene (reference sequence). This CDR3 has 13 amino acids. V was shortened by 0 bases and J by 9 bases, with 9 bases between the two germline ends. The CDR3 nucleotides read TGTGCCAGCAGCTTAGCGACAGGTGGTGAGCAGTTCTTC. Translation gives CASSLATGGEQFF.

The chain recombines TRBV24-1 with TRBJ2-3; the D is unclear. The V and J ends lost 4 bases and 4 bases respectively, with 11 bases between them. Germline CDR1 and CDR2: KGHDR and SFDVKD. This CDR3 has 14 residues. The DNA for the CDR3 is TGTGCCACCAGTGACCCTGGACGATCAGATACGCAGTATTTT. This translates into CATSDPGRSDTQYF.

The chain has TRBV15 and TRBJ2-2; D ambiguous. CDR1 is LNHNV, CDR2 YYDKDF, per germline (reference sequence). This CDR3 contains 13 residues. Trimming stripped 5 bases from V and 1 base from J, with 5 bases between. This chain's CDR3 is CATSGQNTGELFF. As DNA, the CDR3 is TGTGCCACCAGCGGGCAGAACACCGGGGAGCTGTTTTTT.

The table lists this clonotype with a few counts. This rearrangement joins TRBV4-1 to TRBJ2-1; TRBD2 aligns across 8 bases. The V segment lost 4 bases and the J segment 3 bases; nucleotides outside the gene matches: 11. CDR1 is MGHRA, CDR2 YSYEKL, per germline. CDR3 length: 17 amino acids. CDR3 residues: CASSLYLAGINYNEQFF. As DNA, the CDR3 is TGCGCCAGCAGCCTCTATTTAGCGGGGATAAACTACAATGAGCAGTTCTTC.

The chain carries TRBV7-8 and TRBJ1-5; D is unresolved. Trimming pared 1 base from V and 9 bases from J, leaving 13 bases between. The CDR3 sequence is 14 residues long. Looked up from germline, CDR1 is SGHVS and CDR2 is FQNEAQ. CDR3 sequence (DNA): TGTGCCAGCAGCTTAGAAAGGGCGCCGCGGCCCCAGCATTTT. Translating gives CASSLERAPRPQHF. Looking up the rest from reference TRBV7-8 and TRBJ1-5 gives the full variable domain: GAGVSQSPRYKVAKRGQDVALRCDPISGHVSLFWYQQALGQGPEFLTYFQNEAQLDKSGLPSDRFFAERPEGSVSTLKIQRTQQEDSAVYLCASSLERAPRPQHFGDGTRLSIL.

This chain connects TRBV6-5 to TRBJ2-7, with D possibly TRBD1 on 6 matching bases. The germline V gene has CDR1 MNHEY and CDR2 SVGAGI. The V end was cut by 5 bases, the J end by 0 bases, with 11 bases between. The CDR3 has 14 residues. CDR3 region: CASSPGHTSYEQYF. The DNA for the CDR3 is TGTGCCAGCAGTCCGGGACATACCTCCTACGAGCAGTACTTC.

This clonotype occurred many times. The chain has TRBV7-9 and TRBJ2-7; the D is unclear. This CDR3 is 16 amino acids long. The germline V gene encodes CDR1 SEHNR and CDR2 FQNEAQ (reference sequence). V was cut by 2 bases and J by 5 bases, with 19 bases left in between. In DNA form, the CDR3 reads TGTGCCAGCAGCTTAAGGCTCCAGAGCACCTATAACGAGCAGTACTTC. This codes for CASSLRLQSTYNEQYF.

The table lists this clonotype with many counts. The chain is built from TRBV6-6 and TRBJ2-7, with D perhaps matching TRBD2 (6 bases). Germline V gene data show CDR1 as MNHNY and CDR2 as SVGAGI (reference sequence). CDR3 size: 13 residues. V lost 2 bases, J lost 5 bases, and 10 bases lay in between. The CDR3 sequence is CASSYRETDEQYF. CDR3 sequence (DNA): TGTGCCAGCAGTTACCGGGAGACGGACGAGCAGTACTTC.

The table lists this clonotype with many counts. The CDR3 sequence is CASTTGTPDQPQHF. The CDR3 nucleotides are TGTGCCAGCACAACCGGGACACCCGATCAGCCCCAGCATTTT. The chain combines TRBV7-9 with TRBJ1-5; possibly TRBD1 for D (6 bases). This CDR3 has 14 residues. Germline V gene sequence: CDR1 SEHNR, CDR2 FQNEAQ (reference sequence). Trimming left V 7 bases short and J 5 bases short, with 15 bases between.

The rearrangement joins TRBV21-1 to TRBJ2-7; the DNA was not used to check the table's D call, TRBD2. TRBV21-1 corresponds to a pseudogene. The CDR3 consists of 14 residues. Written as DNA, the CDR3 is TGTGCCAGCAGCAAAAGTTTTAAAGGGCCCGAGCAGTACTTC. Amino acids: CASSKSFKGPEQYF.

There are a few counts of this clonotype. The chain couples TRBV28 to TRBJ2-5, with D perhaps matching TRBD1 or TRBD2 (5 bases each). Trimming took 2 bases from V and 4 from J, leaving 17 bases between them. CDR1 is MDHEN and CDR2 is SYDVKM in the germline V gene. CDR3 length equals 16 residues. This CDR3 reads CASSLVLARARETQYF. The CDR3 region has the DNA TGTGCCAGCAGTTTAGTTCTAGCCAGGGCGCGAGAGACCCAGTACTTC.

This clonotype was counted between two and nine times. The chain has TRBV7-2 and TRBJ2-1, with 8 positions matching TRBD1. This CDR3 is 15 amino acids long. The germline gives CDR1 SGHTA, CDR2 FQGNSA. The V segment lost 6 bases and the J segment 5 bases; nucleotides outside the gene matches: 9. The CDR3, as DNA: TGTGCCAGCAGTCGTGTCGGGACAGGTGACAATGAGCAGTTCTTC. The encoded protein is CASSRVGTGDNEQFF.

The gene calls are TRBV20-1 and TRBJ2-1; 9 positions agree with TRBD2. The CDR3 covers 17 residues. V lost 6 bases, J lost 0 bases, and 12 bases stayed unmatched. CDR1 is DFQATT and CDR2 is SNEGSKA in the germline V gene (reference sequence). The CDR3 coding sequence is TGCAGTGCCTCTCCTAGCGGGACCTTTTTCTCCTACAATGAGCAGTTCTTC. Translation: CSASPSGTFFSYNEQFF.

This clonotype has just a few counts. J is TRBJ2-2 and V is TRBV7-8; 9 bases are shared with TRBD1. The CDR3 runs 15 residues. The germline V gene encodes CDR1 SGHVS and CDR2 FQNEAQ. The V and J ends lost 5 bases and 4 bases, in that order; junction bases with no gene match: 5. CDR3 region: CASSPRQGGTGELFF. As DNA, the CDR3 is TGTGCCAGCAGCCCTCGACAGGGGGGCACCGGGGAGCTGTTTTTT.

Only a few counts were recorded for this clonotype. J is TRBJ1-4 and V is TRBV2; 9 positions agree with TRBD1. Germline lookup yields CDR1 SNHLY and CDR2 FYNNEI. The CDR3 contains 15 residues. The ends lost 6 bases at V and 6 bases at J; junction bases unmatched: 8. The DNA for the CDR3 is TGTGCCAGCAGGCTGGACAGGGGCCGGGATGAAAAACTGTTTTTT. This translates into CASRLDRGRDEKLFF.

This clonotype was recorded a few times. The chain is built from TRBV6-5 and TRBJ2-2, with D possibly matching TRBD1 (5 bases). The CDR3 is 15 residues long. Germline CDR1 is MNHEY and CDR2 is SVGAGI. Trimming stripped 2 bases from V and 1 base from J, with 8 bases between. CDR3 amino acids: CASSYRTLNTGELFF. As DNA, the CDR3 is TGTGCCAGCAGTTACAGGACACTGAACACCGGGGAGCTGTTTTTT.

In this sample, this clonotype turned up many times. This chain uses TRBV4-3 with TRBJ2-1; 10 positions match TRBD1. This CDR3 region has 15 residues. The ends lost 4 bases at V and 7 bases at J; junction bases unmatched: 7. From germline, CDR1 is LGHNA and CDR2 YSLEER. The CDR3 loop reads CASSPDRGQRNEQFF. As DNA, the CDR3 is TGCGCCAGCAGCCCCGACAGGGGGCAAAGGAATGAGCAGTTCTTC.

V gene TRBV11-2 combines with J gene TRBJ2-7; 9 bases line up with TRBD2. Germline trimming cut 0 bases from V and 0 bases from J; bases unmatched to any gene: 3. The CDR3 runs to 16 residues. Germline CDR1 and CDR2: SGHAT and FQNNGV. This chain's CDR3 is CASSLDLAGYSYEQYF. The CDR3 nucleotides read TGTGCCAGCAGCTTAGACCTAGCGGGGTACTCCTACGAGCAGTACTTC.

Worth noting for this clonotype: A much larger clone differs from this one at a single base, so this may be a read error. The chain joins TRBV19 to TRBJ1-5; D may be TRBD1 (6 bases). From germline, CDR1 is LNHDA and CDR2 SQIVND (reference sequence). This CDR3 has 15 residues. CDR3 coding DNA: TGTGCCAGTAGGGACACGGGGGCTTCGAATCAGTCCCAGCATTTT. This gives the protein CASRDTGASNQSQHF.

V gene TRBV12-3 or TRBV12-4 combines with J gene TRBJ2-3, with 12 bases identical to TRBD2. There are 17 residues in the CDR3. V shed 3 bases, J shed 2 bases, and the junction held 6 bases outside the gene matches. The CDR3, as DNA: TGTGCCAGCAGTTTTCCGACTAGCGGGGGACCCACAGATACGCAGTATTTT. This encodes CASSFPTSGGPTDTQYF.

This clonotype was found a few times. The J gene is TRBJ2-1, the V gene TRBV28; a possible D gene is TRBD2 (5 bases). This CDR3 comprises 12 residues. Germline CDR1 MDHEN, CDR2 SYDVKM. The V and J ends lost 1 base and 8 bases respectively, with 6 bases between them. CDR3 bases: TGTGCCAGCAGTTTATCCGGGGATGAGCAGTTCTTC. As protein: CASSLSGDEQFF.

The gene calls are TRBV6-5 and TRBJ2-1, with 7 bases fitting TRBD1. This CDR3 spans 13 amino acids. Germline CDR1 and CDR2: MNHEY and SVGAGI. J was trimmed by 4 bases and V by 7 bases; bases with no gene match: 4. CDR3 sequence (DNA): TGTGCCAGCATGGGACAGCAGTACAATGAGCAGTTCTTC. The encoded protein is CASMGQQYNEQFF.